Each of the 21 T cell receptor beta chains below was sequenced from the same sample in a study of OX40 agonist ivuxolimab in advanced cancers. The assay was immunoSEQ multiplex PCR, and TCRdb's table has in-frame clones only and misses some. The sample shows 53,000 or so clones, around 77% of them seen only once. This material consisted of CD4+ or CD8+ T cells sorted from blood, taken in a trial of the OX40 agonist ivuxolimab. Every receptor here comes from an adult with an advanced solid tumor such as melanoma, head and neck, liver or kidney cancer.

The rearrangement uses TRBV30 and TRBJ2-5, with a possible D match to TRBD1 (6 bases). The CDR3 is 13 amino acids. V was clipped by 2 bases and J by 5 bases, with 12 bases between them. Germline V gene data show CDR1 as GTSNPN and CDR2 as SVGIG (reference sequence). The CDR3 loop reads CAWSIQGRETQYF. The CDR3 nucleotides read TGTGCCTGGAGTATACAGGGAAGGGAGACCCAGTACTTC. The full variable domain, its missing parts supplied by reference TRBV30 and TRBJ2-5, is SQTIHQWPATLVQPVGSPLSLECTVEGTSNPNLYWYRQAAGRGLQLLFYSVGIGQISSEVPQNLSASRPQDRQFILSSKKLLLSDSGFYLCAWSIQGRETQYFGPGTRLLVL.

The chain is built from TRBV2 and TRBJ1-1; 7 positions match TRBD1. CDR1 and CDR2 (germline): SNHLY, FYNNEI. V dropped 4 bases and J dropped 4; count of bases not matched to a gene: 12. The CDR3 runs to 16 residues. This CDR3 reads CASSGQTGFSFTEAFF. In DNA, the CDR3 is TGTGCCAGCAGTGGCCAGACAGGGTTCTCTTTCACTGAAGCTTTCTTT.

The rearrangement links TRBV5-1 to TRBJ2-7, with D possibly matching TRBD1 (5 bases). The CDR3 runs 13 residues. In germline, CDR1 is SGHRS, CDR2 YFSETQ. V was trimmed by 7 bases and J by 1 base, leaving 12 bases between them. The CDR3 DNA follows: TGCGCCAGCTCAGGGAACCGGTCCTACGAGCAGTACTTC. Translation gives CASSGNRSYEQYF.

The CDR3 bases are TGTGCCAGCCTCTCCAACACAGGGGTTTCCACTGAAGCTTTCTTT. Its protein is CASLSNTGVSTEAFF. The chain uses TRBV28 and TRBJ1-1; 7 bases are shared with TRBD1. The CDR3 covers 15 residues. In germline, CDR1 is MDHEN, CDR2 SYDVKM. V shed 8 bases, J shed 4 bases, and the junction held 13 bases outside the gene matches.

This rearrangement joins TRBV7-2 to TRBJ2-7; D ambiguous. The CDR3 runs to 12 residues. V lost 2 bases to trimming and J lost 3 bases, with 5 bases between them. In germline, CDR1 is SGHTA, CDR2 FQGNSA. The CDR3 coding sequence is TGTGCCAGCAGCTTACAGCTCTACGAGCAGTACTTC. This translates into CASSLQLYEQYF.

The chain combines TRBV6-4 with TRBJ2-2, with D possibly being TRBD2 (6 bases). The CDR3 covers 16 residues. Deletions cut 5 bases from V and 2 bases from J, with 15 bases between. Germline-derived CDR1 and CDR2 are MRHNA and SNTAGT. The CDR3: CASSPSAGSNTGELFF. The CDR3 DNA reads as TGTGCCAGCAGTCCGAGCGCGGGGAGCAACACCGGGGAGCTGTTTTTT.

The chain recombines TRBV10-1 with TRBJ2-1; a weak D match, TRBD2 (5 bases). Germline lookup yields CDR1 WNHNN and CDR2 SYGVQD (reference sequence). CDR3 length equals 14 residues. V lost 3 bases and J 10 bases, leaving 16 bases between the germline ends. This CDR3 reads CASSEFEGVDEQFF. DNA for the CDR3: TGCGCCAGCAGTGAATTTGAGGGAGTAGACGAGCAGTTCTTC.

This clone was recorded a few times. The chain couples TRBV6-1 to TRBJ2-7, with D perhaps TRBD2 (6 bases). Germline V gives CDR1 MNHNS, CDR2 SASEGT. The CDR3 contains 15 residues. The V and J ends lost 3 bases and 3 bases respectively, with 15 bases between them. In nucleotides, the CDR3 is TGTGCCAGCAGTGATGGGCGGAGGGGCGTCTACGAGCAGTACTTC. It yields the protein CASSDGRRGVYEQYF.

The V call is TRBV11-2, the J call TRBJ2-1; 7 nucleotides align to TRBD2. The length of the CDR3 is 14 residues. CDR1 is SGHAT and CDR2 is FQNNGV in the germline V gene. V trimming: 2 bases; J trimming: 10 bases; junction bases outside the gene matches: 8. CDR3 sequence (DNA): TGTGCCAGCAGCTTAATCGTGCCGGGACTAGAGCAGTTCTTC. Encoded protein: CASSLIVPGLEQFF.

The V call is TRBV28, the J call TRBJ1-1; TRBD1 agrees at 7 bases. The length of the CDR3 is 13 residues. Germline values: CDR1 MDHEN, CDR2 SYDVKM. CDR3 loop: CAARDRFLAEAFF. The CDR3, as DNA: TGTGCGGCCCGGGACAGATTCCTCGCTGAAGCTTTCTTT.

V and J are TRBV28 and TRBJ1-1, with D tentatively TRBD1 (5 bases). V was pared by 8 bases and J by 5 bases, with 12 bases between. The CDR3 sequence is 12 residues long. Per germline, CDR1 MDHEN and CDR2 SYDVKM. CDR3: CASGAWGTEAFF. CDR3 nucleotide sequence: TGTGCCAGCGGGGCTTGGGGAACTGAAGCTTTCTTT.

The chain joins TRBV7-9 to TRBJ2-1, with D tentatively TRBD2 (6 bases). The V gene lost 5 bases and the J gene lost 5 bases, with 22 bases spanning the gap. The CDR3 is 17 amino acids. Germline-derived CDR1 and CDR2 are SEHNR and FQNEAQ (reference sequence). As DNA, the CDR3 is TGTGCCAGCAGCCTGACGGGAGCGTCGATCACCAACAATGAGCAGTTCTTC. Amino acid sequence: CASSLTGASITNNEQFF.

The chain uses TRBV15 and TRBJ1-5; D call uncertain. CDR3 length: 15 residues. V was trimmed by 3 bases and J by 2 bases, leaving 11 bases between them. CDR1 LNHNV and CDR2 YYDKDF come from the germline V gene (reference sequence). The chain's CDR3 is CATSSRASGNQPQHF. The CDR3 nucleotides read TGTGCCACCAGCAGCCGGGCCTCGGGCAATCAGCCCCAGCATTTT.

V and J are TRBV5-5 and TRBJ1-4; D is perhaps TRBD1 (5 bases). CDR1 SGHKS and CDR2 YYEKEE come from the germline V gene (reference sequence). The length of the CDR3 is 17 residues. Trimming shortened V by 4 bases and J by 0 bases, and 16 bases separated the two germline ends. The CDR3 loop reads CASSGKSPGATNEKLFF. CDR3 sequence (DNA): TGTGCCAGCAGCGGAAAATCGCCGGGGGCAACTAATGAAAAACTGTTTTTT. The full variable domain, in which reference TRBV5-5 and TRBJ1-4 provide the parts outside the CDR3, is DAGVTQSPTHLIKTRGQQVTLRCSPISGHKSVSWYQQVLGQGPQFIFQYYEKEERGRGNFPDRFSARQFPNYSSELNVNALLLGDSALYLCASSGKSPGATNEKLFFGSGTQLSVL.

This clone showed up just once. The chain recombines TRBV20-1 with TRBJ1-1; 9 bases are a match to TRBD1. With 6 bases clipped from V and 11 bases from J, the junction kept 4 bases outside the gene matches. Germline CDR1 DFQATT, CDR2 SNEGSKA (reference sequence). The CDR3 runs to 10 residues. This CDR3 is CSAGQGRAFF. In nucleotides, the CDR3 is TGCAGTGCGGGACAGGGTCGCGCTTTCTTT.

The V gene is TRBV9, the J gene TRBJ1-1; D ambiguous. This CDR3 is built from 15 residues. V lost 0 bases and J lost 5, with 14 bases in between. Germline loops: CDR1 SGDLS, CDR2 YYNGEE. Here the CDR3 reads CASSVAPTSGTEAFF. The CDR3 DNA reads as TGTGCCAGCAGCGTAGCTCCCACATCGGGGACTGAAGCTTTCTTT.

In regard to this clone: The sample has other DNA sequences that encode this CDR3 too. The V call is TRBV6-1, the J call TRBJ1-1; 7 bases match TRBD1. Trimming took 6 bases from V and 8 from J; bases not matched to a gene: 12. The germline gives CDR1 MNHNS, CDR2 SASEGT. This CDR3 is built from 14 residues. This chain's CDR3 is CASRDQGDRPEAFF. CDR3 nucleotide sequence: TGTGCCAGCAGAGACCAGGGGGATAGGCCCGAAGCTTTCTTT.

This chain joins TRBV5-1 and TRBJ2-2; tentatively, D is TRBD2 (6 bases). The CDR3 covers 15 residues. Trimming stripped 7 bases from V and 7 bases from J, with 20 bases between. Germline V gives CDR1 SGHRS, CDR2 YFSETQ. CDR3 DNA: TGCGCCAGCCATCACACCTCTGGAGGGAGCGGGGAGCTGTTTTTT. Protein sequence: CASHHTSGGSGELFF.

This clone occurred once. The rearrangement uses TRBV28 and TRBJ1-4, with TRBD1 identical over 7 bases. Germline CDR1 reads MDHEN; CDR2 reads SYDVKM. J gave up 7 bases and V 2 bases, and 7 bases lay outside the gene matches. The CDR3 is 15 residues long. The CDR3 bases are TGTGCCAGCAGTTTAAGCAGGGCAGGGGGTGAAAAACTGTTTTTT. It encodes CASSLSRAGGEKLFF.

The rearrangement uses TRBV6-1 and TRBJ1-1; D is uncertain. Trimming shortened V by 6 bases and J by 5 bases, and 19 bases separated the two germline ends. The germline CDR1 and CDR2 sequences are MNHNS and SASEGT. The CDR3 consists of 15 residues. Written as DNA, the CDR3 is TGTGCCAGCAGAGTCGGGGATAATCTGTCGACTGAAGCTTTCTTT. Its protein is CASRVGDNLSTEAFF.

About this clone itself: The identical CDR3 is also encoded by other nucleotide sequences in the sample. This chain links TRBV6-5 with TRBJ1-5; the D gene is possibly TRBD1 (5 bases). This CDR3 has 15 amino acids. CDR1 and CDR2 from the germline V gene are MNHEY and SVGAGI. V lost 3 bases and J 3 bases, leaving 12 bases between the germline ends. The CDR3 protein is CASSYSRDSNQPQHF. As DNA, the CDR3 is TGTGCCAGCAGTTATTCCCGGGACTCCAATCAGCCCCAGCATTTT.